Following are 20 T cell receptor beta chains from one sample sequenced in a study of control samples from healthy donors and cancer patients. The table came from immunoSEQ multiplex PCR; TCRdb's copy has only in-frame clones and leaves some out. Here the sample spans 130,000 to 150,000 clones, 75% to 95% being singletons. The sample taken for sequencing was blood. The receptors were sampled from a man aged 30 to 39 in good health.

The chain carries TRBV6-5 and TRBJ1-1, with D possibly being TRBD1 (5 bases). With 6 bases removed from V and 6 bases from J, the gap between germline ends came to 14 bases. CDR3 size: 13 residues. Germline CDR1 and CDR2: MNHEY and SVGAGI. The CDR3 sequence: CASRRPSGAEAFF. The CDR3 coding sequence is TGTGCCAGCAGACGGCCCTCGGGGGCTGAAGCTTTCTTT.

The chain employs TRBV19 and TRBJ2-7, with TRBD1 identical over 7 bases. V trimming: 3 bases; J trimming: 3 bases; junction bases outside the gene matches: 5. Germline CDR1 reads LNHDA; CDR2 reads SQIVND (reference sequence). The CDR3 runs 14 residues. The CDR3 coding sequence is TGTGCCAGTAGTATTCGTGGGACAGTCTACGAGCAGTACTTC. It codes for CASSIRGTVYEQYF.

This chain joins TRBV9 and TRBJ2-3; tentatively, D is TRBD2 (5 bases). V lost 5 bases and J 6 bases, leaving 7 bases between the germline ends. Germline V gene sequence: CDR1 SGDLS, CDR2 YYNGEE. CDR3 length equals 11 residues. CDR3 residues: CASSGGDTQYF. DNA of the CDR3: TGTGCCAGCAGTGGCGGGGATACGCAGTATTTT.

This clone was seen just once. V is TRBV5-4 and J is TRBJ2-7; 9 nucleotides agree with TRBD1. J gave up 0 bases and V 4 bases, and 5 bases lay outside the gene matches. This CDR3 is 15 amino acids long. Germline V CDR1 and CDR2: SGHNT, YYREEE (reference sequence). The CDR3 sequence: CASSPGQGPSYEQYF. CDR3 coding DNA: TGTGCCAGCAGCCCGGGACAGGGTCCCTCCTACGAGCAGTACTTC.

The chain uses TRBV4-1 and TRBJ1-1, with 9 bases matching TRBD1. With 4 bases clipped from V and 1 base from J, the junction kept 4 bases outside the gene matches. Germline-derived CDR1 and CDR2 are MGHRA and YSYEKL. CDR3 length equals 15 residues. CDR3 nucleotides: TGCGCCAGCAGCCCCCTGACAGGGGGGAACACTGAAGCTTTCTTT. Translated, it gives CASSPLTGGNTEAFF.

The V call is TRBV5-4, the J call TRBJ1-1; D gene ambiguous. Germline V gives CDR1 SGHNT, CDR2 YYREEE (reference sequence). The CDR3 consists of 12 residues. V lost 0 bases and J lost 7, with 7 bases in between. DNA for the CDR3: TGTGCCAGCAGCTTGGACAACTTTGAAGCTTTCTTT. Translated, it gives CASSLDNFEAFF.

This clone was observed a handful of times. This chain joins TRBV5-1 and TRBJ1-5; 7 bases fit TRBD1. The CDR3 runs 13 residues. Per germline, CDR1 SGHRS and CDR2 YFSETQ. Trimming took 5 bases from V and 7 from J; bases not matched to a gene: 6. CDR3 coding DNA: TGCGCCAGCAGTCCACAGGGGCCCCAGCCCCAGCATTTT. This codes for CASSPQGPQPQHF.

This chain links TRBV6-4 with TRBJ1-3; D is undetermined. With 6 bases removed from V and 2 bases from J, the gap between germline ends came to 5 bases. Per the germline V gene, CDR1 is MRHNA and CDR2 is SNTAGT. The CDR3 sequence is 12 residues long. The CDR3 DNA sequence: TGTGCCAGCAGGGACGCTGGAAACACCATATATTTT. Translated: CASRDAGNTIYF.

Here the CDR3 DNA reads TGTGCCAGCAGTTCGACCTACGACCGAAATGAAAAACTGTTTTTT. Protein product: CASSSTYDRNEKLFF. The chain has TRBV6-5 and TRBJ1-4; D is undetermined. This CDR3 comprises 15 residues. Trimming stripped 4 bases from V and 5 bases from J, with 14 bases between. The germline V gene encodes CDR1 MNHEY and CDR2 SVGAGI.

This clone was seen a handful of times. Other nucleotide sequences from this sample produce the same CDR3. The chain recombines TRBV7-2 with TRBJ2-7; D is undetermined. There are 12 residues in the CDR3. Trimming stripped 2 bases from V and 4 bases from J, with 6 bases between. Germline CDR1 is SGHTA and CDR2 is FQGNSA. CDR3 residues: CASSLIGYEQYF. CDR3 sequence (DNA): TGTGCCAGCAGCTTAATCGGATACGAGCAGTACTTC.

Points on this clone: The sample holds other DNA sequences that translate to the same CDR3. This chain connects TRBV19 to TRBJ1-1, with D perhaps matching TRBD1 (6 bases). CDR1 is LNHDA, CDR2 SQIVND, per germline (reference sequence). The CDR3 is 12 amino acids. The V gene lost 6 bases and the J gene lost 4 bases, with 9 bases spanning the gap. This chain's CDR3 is CASRQGGTEAFF. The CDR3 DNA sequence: TGTGCCAGTAGACAGGGCGGCACTGAAGCTTTCTTT.

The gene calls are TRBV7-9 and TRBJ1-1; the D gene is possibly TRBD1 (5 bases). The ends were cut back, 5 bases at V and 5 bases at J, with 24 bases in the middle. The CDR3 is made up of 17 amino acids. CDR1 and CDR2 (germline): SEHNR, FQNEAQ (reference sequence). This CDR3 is CASSPVRGIVGLTEAFF. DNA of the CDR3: TGTGCCAGCAGCCCAGTTCGGGGGATCGTAGGGTTGACTGAAGCTTTCTTT.

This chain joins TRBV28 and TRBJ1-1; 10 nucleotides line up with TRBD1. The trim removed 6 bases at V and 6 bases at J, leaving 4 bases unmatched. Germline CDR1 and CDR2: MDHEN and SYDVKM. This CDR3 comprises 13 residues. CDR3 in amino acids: CASRRQGASEAFF. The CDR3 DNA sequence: TGTGCCAGCAGACGACAGGGGGCCTCTGAAGCTTTCTTT.

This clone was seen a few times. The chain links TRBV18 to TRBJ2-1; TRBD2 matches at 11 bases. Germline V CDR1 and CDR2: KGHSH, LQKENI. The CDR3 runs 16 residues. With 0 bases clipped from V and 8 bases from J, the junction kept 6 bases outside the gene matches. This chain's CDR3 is CASSPPTSGGGDEQFF. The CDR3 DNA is TGTGCCAGCTCACCACCCACTAGCGGGGGTGGAGATGAGCAGTTCTTC.

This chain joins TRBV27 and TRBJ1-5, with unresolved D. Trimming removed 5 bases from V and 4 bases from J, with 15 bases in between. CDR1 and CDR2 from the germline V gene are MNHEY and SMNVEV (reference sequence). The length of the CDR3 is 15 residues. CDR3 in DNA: TGTGCCAGCAGTCCTTTTAGTGGCGAAAATCAGCCCCAGCATTTT. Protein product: CASSPFSGENQPQHF.

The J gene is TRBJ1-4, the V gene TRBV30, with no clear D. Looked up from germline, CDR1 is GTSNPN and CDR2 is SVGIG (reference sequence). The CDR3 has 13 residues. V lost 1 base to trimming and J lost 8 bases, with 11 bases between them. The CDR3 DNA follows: TGTGCCTGGAGTGGTTCGGGCGTGGAAAAACTGTTTTTT. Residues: CAWSGSGVEKLFF. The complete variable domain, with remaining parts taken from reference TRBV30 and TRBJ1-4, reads SQTIHQWPATLVQPVGSPLSLECTVEGTSNPNLYWYRQAAGRGLQLLFYSVGIGQISSEVPQNLSASRPQDRQFILSSKKLLLSDSGFYLCAWSGSGVEKLFFGSGTQLSVL.

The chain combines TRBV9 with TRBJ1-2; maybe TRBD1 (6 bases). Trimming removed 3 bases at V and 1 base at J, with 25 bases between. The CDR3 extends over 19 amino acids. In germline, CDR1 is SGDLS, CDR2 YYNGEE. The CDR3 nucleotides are TGTGCCAGCAGCGGATTCTGGGACACTAAAGGGAATATTAACTATGGCTACACCTTC. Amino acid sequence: CASSGFWDTKGNINYGYTF.

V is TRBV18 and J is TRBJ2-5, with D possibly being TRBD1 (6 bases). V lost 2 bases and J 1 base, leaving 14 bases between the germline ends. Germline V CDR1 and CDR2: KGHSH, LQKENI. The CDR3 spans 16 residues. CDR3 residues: CASSPSSTGIQETQYF. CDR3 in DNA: TGTGCCAGCTCACCATCAAGCACAGGGATCCAAGAGACCCAGTACTTC.

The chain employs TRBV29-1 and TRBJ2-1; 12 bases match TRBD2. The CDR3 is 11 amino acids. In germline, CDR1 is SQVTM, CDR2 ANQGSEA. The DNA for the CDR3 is TGCAGTGGACTAGCGGGGTATGAGCAGTTCTTC. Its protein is CSGLAGYEQFF.

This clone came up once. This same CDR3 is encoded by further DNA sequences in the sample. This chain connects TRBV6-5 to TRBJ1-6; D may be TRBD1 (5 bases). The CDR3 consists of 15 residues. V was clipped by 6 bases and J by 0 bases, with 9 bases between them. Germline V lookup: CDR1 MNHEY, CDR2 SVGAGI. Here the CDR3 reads CASSLDSSYNSPLHF. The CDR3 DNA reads TGTGCCAGCAGCCTCGACAGCTCCTATAATTCACCCCTCCACTTT.